This T cell receptor (beta chain) was recovered during a study of cytomegalovirus exposure and HLA in healthy donors. Findings of the study overall: Being indistinguishable, some V segments were excluded, TRBV6-2 and TRBV6-3 among them.

PCR employed 60 Vbeta and 13 Jbeta primers. Some clones are missing from TCRdb's copy, which holds only in-frame ones; the method was immunoSEQ multiplex PCR. The sample includes about 210,000 clones, about 84% of them seen just once. As for this clone: Its specificity is unknown.

The ends were cut back, 5 bases at V and 2 bases at J, with 15 bases in the middle. Germline V lookup: CDR1 MDHEN, CDR2 SYDVKM. This CDR3 is built from 15 residues. The clonotype comes from a young woman in good health and CMV-seropositive. The J gene is TRBJ1-1, the V gene TRBV28, with D perhaps matching TRBD1 (5 bases). Material for sequencing was PBMCs. The CDR3, as DNA: TGTGCCAGCAGTCCCCAGGCGGGGCTTAACACTGAAGCTTTCTTT. As protein: CASSPQAGLNTEAFF.